Only a few counts were recorded for the clone carrying this TCR beta chain. The antigen remains unidentified. The data were taken from a study of T-cell memory formation after mild COVID-19. Study details: Largely donor-specific TCR clusters were found.

Researchers used 5'RACE with constant-segment primers to make TCR alpha and TCR beta cDNA libraries that carry sample barcodes and UMIs. Using its own MiXCR run on the 5' RACE reads, TCRdb lists one record per CDR3 protein. The sample lists 150,000 to 200,000 distinct CDR3 sequences, under 20% seen once, with approximately 2% in the top ten. CDR1 and CDR2 (germline): SGHTA, FQGNSA. The CDR3 is 15 amino acids. Losses at the gene ends were 5 bases for V and 6 bases for J; bases not matched to a gene: 11. Study-wide results and caveats: For contracting clones, CD4+ ones sat mainly in CM and EM, CD8+ in EMRA. Second-wave clones with a day 37 peak had unconfirmed SARS-CoV-2 specificity.

Sequencing used PBMCs or a T cell subset sorted from them (not recorded which). V and J are TRBV7-2 and TRBJ2-7; TRBD2 aligns across 9 bases. The TCR originated in an adult woman who had mild COVID-19 (a few samples of this study predate the infection). Cell type and time point are not known. CDR3: CASSPRGGRGREQYF. The CDR3 nucleotides read TGTGCCAGCAGCCCAAGGGGCGGGAGGGGTCGCGAGCAGTACTTC.